The 30 T cell receptor beta chains reported below all come from one sample, sequenced in a study of low-dose radiotherapy and immunotherapy resistance in tumors. Alpha and beta chains were covered, as first-strand cDNA relied on TRAV- and TRBV-specific primers. Both a constant-region primer and a V-primer adapter served to amplify TCRs across 15 to 25 PCR cycles. TCRdb reprocessed the reads with MiXCR, giving one entry per CDR3 protein. The sample holds 100,000 or so distinct CDR3 sequences, about a fifth seen once. Time point of the sample: after trial treatment. Indicated treatment: LDRT plus nivolumab, ipilimumab, low-dose cyclophosphamide and aspirin (RACIN trial). Sample: PBMCs, taken after low-dose radiotherapy plus immunotherapy. The receptors come from a male donor with prostate cancer.

This clonotype came up many times. V usage is TRBV5-5 and J usage is TRBJ2-2, with 10 bases matching TRBD1. CDR3 length equals 16 residues. Trimming removed 5 bases from V and 3 bases from J; junction bases left unmatched: 7. Per germline, CDR1 SGHKS and CDR2 YYEKEE (reference sequence). In nucleotides, the CDR3 is TGTGCCAGCAGATCGGGACAGGGGACGCACACCGGGGAGCTGTTTTTT. Amino acid sequence: CASRSGQGTHTGELFF. Supplemented by reference TRBV5-5 and TRBJ2-2, the full variable domain reads DAGVTQSPTHLIKTRGQQVTLRCSPISGHKSVSWYQQVLGQGPQFIFQYYEKEERGRGNFPDRFSARQFPNYSSELNVNALLLGDSALYLCASRSGQGTHTGELFFGEGSRLTVL.

This clonotype was counted many times. CDR3 protein: CASELGNSPLHF. CDR3 coding DNA: TGTGCCAGCGAGTTAGGAAATTCACCCCTCCACTTT. V gene TRBV6-2 or TRBV6-3 combines with J gene TRBJ1-6; D is undetermined. Germline V lookup: CDR1 MNHEY, CDR2 SVGEGT. The CDR3 consists of 12 residues. V was trimmed by 8 bases and J by 7 bases, leaving 9 bases between them.

This rearrangement joins TRBV6-2 or TRBV6-3 to TRBJ1-2, with 9 nucleotides matching TRBD1. The V gene end was trimmed by 4 bases and the J gene end by 8 bases; junction bases not matched to a gene: 8. This CDR3 is built from 14 residues. Germline CDR1 is MNHEY and CDR2 is SVGEGT. The CDR3 protein is CASSSTGTGIGYTF. The CDR3 DNA reads as TGTGCCAGCAGTTCCACCGGGACAGGGATCGGCTACACCTTC.

This clonotype has ten or more counts. The chain combines TRBV24-1 with TRBJ2-5, with D possibly being TRBD2 (5 bases). The V end lost 3 bases, the J end lost 4 bases, and 11 bases lay between the germline ends. Germline V gives CDR1 KGHDR, CDR2 SFDVKD. The CDR3 covers 14 residues. CDR3 nucleotide sequence: TGTGCCACCAGTGATAGCCACAGCGGAGAGACCCAGTACTTC. This codes for CATSDSHSGETQYF.

This CDR3 is CSALARDRGQETQYF. As DNA, the CDR3 is TGCAGTGCACTCGCTCGGGACAGGGGCCAAGAGACCCAGTACTTC. The chain joins TRBV20-1 to TRBJ2-5; 10 bases line up with TRBD1. Germline assignment: CDR1 DFQATT and CDR2 SNEGSKA (reference sequence). Trimming removed 6 bases from V and 1 base from J; junction bases left unmatched: 8. The CDR3 sequence is 15 residues long.

Many counts were recorded for this clonotype. The rearrangement joins TRBV11-2 to TRBJ2-1; D remains unclear. The CDR3 is made up of 15 amino acids. Per germline, CDR1 SGHAT and CDR2 FQNNGV. Trimming took 3 bases from V and 0 from J, leaving 9 bases between them. Here the CDR3 DNA reads TGTGCCAGCAGCTTGCTGGTCAGCTCCTACAATGAGCAGTTCTTC. Protein product: CASSLLVSSYNEQFF. The complete variable domain, with remaining parts taken from reference TRBV11-2 and TRBJ2-1, reads EAGVAQSPRYKIIEKRQSVAFWCNPISGHATLYWYQQILGQGPKLLIQFQNNGVVDDSQLPKDRFSAERLKGVDSTLKIQPAKLEDSAVYLCASSLLVSSYNEQFFGPGTRLTVL.

This clonotype is judged medium-sized. CDR3 in amino acids: CASSRGGGADHNEQFF. CDR3 in DNA: TGTGCCAGCAGCCGGGGTGGGGGCGCGGACCACAATGAGCAGTTCTTC. The chain combines TRBV5-4 with TRBJ2-1; D may be TRBD1 (6 bases). The V end lost 4 bases, the J end lost 5 bases, and 19 bases lay between the germline ends. Germline CDR1 is SGHNT and CDR2 is YYREEE (reference sequence). The CDR3 is made up of 16 amino acids.

This clonotype was seen many times. This chain connects TRBV20-1 to TRBJ2-1; 11 bases fit TRBD2. V was clipped by 6 bases and J by 3 bases; unmatched bases: 1. Germline lookup yields CDR1 DFQATT and CDR2 SNEGSKA (reference sequence). The CDR3 runs to 13 residues. In DNA form, the CDR3 reads TGCAGTGCCCTAGCGGGGGGCTACAATGAGCAGTTCTTC. Amino acids: CSALAGGYNEQFF.

Many counts were recorded for this clonotype. The chain employs TRBV20-1 and TRBJ2-2; D not certain. Trimming pared 5 bases from V and 4 bases from J, leaving 17 bases between. This CDR3 contains 15 residues. Germline CDR1 DFQATT, CDR2 SNEGSKA (reference sequence). In nucleotides, the CDR3 is TGCAGTGCTCCTTCGACTTCCCCGAGCACCGGGGAGCTGTTTTTT. Translated: CSAPSTSPSTGELFF.

This clonotype was counted ten times or more. The V gene is TRBV12-3 or TRBV12-4, the J gene TRBJ2-3; unclear D gene. This CDR3 has 12 residues. V was pared by 8 bases and J by 1 base, with 7 bases between. This CDR3 reads CASRVGTDTQYF. The CDR3 DNA reads as TGTGCCAGCCGTGTGGGCACAGATACGCAGTATTTT.

This clonotype was found many times. The V call is TRBV5-1, the J call TRBJ2-3, with D unclear. Trimming took 4 bases from V and 2 from J, leaving 14 bases between them. The CDR3 runs 15 residues. Germline values: CDR1 SGHRS, CDR2 YFSETQ. In DNA, the CDR3 is TGCGCCAGCAGCCCGACTCGGTATACCACAGATACGCAGTATTTT. This sequence encodes CASSPTRYTTDTQYF.

The V gene is TRBV12-3 or TRBV12-4, the J gene TRBJ2-2; D ambiguous. Trimming removed 6 bases from V and 4 bases from J, with 15 bases in between. The CDR3 covers 15 residues. This CDR3 is CASSPDTASTGELFF. CDR3 nucleotides: TGTGCCAGCAGCCCTGACACCGCGAGCACCGGGGAGCTGTTTTTT.

Points on this clonotype: Given a much more abundant clone one base away, this may be a read error. This chain uses TRBV20-1 with TRBJ2-7; D may be TRBD2 (6 bases). There are 12 residues in the CDR3. The germline V and J ends were trimmed by 6 bases and 6 bases, with 15 bases remaining between them. Germline lookup yields CDR1 DFQATT and CDR2 SNEGSKA (reference sequence). DNA of the CDR3: TGCAGTGCCCCGGAACTAGCACGCGAGCAGTACTTC. Protein: CSAPELAREQYF.

This clonotype was seen many times. Here the CDR3 DNA reads TGTGCCAGCAGCGACCCCGGGACAGGGTATAATTCACCCCTCCACTTT. Its translation: CASSDPGTGYNSPLHF. This chain uses TRBV4-2 with TRBJ1-6, with TRBD1 identical over 9 bases. The CDR3 length is 16 residues. CDR1 is LGHNA, CDR2 YNFKEQ, per germline. V was pared by 5 bases and J by 4 bases, with 6 bases of the junction left unmatched.

In this sample, this clonotype turned up many times. This rearrangement joins TRBV18 to TRBJ2-3; D unresolved. This CDR3 comprises 12 residues. CDR1 and CDR2 (germline): KGHSH, LQKENI. Trimming pared 6 bases from V and 3 bases from J, leaving 7 bases between. The CDR3 bases are TGTGCCAGCTCGACCTGGACAGATACGCAGTATTTT. Translated, it gives CASSTWTDTQYF.

The rearrangement joins TRBV20-1 to TRBJ2-5; 16 bases match TRBD2. The CDR3 runs to 17 residues. Germline assignment: CDR1 DFQATT and CDR2 SNEGSKA (reference sequence). V dropped 6 bases and J dropped 2; count of bases not matched to a gene: 9. DNA for the CDR3: TGCAGTGCCCCGCCGGGACTAGCGGGGGGGTGGCAAGAGACCCAGTACTTC. Residues: CSAPPGLAGGWQETQYF.

This sequence joins TRBV2 and TRBJ2-7; TRBD2 matches 8 bases. This CDR3 has 13 amino acids. The ends lost 6 bases at V and 6 bases at J; junction bases unmatched: 7. Germline V gene lookup returns CDR1 SNHLY and CDR2 FYNNEI. The DNA of the CDR3 is TGTGCCAGCAGGTCGGGAGGGGGGCCCGAGCAGTACTTC. Its protein product is CASRSGGGPEQYF. The full variable domain, rest sourced from reference TRBV2 and TRBJ2-7, is EPEVTQTPSHQVTQMGQEVILRCVPISNHLYFYWYRQILGQKVEFLVSFYNNEISEKSEIFDDQFSVERPDGSNFTLKIRSTKLEDSAMYFCASRSGGGPEQYFGPGTRLTVT.

V is TRBV5-1 and J is TRBJ2-5, with no clear D. The germline V gene has CDR1 SGHRS and CDR2 YFSETQ. The CDR3 contains 14 residues. The V and J ends lost 5 bases and 1 base respectively, with 12 bases between them. The CDR3 reads CASSTALFQETQYF. The CDR3 nucleotides read TGCGCCAGCAGTACCGCCCTCTTCCAAGAGACCCAGTACTTC.

This clonotype was counted between two and nine times. CDR3 bases: TGTGCCAGCAGCGACAGGGGGCGAAACTCCTACGAGCAGTACTTC. Translating gives CASSDRGRNSYEQYF. The chain links TRBV5-3 to TRBJ2-7, with 10 bases fitting TRBD1. TRBV5-3 is given ORF status, its function remaining uncertain. Unmatched junction bases numbered 8, after V lost 8 bases and J lost 0 bases. The length of the CDR3 is 15 residues.

With respect to this clonotype: The likely explanation is a read error, given a far larger clone one base away. This chain connects TRBV29-1 to TRBJ2-1; tentatively, D is TRBD2 (7 bases). Germline CDR1 and CDR2: SQVTM and ANQGSEA. V lost 5 bases and J 10 bases, leaving 24 bases between the germline ends. This CDR3 comprises 15 residues. CDR3 protein: CSVSGSRGGTYEQFF. CDR3 in DNA: TGCAGCGTTAGTGGTTCGAGGGGGGGAACCTACGAGCAGTTCTTC.

For this clonotype: A much larger clone lies a single base off, so this may be a read error. This chain connects TRBV12-3 or TRBV12-4 to TRBJ2-3; 7 bases line up with TRBD2. This CDR3 has 16 residues. The CDR3 loop is CTSSPLGAGSTDTQYF. The CDR3 DNA sequence: TGTACCAGCAGCCCCTTGGGAGCGGGGAGCACAGATACGCAGTATTTT.

The table lists this clonotype with a few counts. The J gene is TRBJ2-1, the V gene TRBV11-2; 11 bases fit TRBD2. V lost 5 bases, J lost 2 bases, and 2 bases stayed unmatched. The CDR3 spans 15 residues. CDR1 is SGHAT, CDR2 FQNNGV, per germline. As DNA, the CDR3 is TGTGCCAGCAGCCCGGGACTAGCGGCCTACAATGAGCAGTTCTTC. It codes for CASSPGLAAYNEQFF. The entire variable domain, with the rest obtained from reference TRBV11-2 and TRBJ2-1, is as follows: EAGVAQSPRYKIIEKRQSVAFWCNPISGHATLYWYQQILGQGPKLLIQFQNNGVVDDSQLPKDRFSAERLKGVDSTLKIQPAKLEDSAVYLCASSPGLAAYNEQFFGPGTRLTVL.

J is TRBJ1-4 and V is TRBV6-2 or TRBV6-3, with D possibly TRBD1 on 5 matching bases. CDR1 is MNHEY, CDR2 SVGEGT, per germline. Trimming took 4 bases from V and 4 from J, leaving 13 bases between them. There are 15 residues in the CDR3. The CDR3 DNA reads TGTGCCAGCAGTTTTCAGGGCCAAAATAATGAAAAACTGTTTTTT. Amino acids: CASSFQGQNNEKLFF.

In this sample, this clonotype turned up many times. The CDR3 sequence is CASSLGPEKLFF. CDR3 DNA sequence: TGTGCCAGCAGCTTAGGGCCGGAAAAACTGTTTTTT. The chain employs TRBV7-2 and TRBJ1-4; D uncertain. The ends were cut back, 1 base at V and 8 bases at J, with 5 bases in the middle. The germline V gene encodes CDR1 SGHTA and CDR2 FQGNSA. The CDR3 is 12 residues long. Drawing the rest from reference TRBV7-2 and TRBJ1-4, the complete variable domain is GAGVSQSPSNKVTEKGKDVELRCDPISGHTALYWYRQSLGQGLEFLIYFQGNSAPDKSGLPSDRFSAERTGGSVSTLTIQRTQQEDSAVYLCASSLGPEKLFFGSGTQLSVL.

This clonotype was observed at least ten times. The genes are TRBV25-1 and TRBJ2-2; the D gene is possibly TRBD1 (6 bases). CDR1 and CDR2 (germline): MGHDK, SYGVNS. The CDR3 covers 15 residues. V was pared by 5 bases and J by 0 bases, with 10 bases between. CDR3 region: CASSYRQANTGELFF. CDR3 DNA sequence: TGTGCCAGCAGTTACCGACAGGCGAACACCGGGGAGCTGTTTTTT. Based on the CDR3 plus reference TRBV25-1 and TRBJ2-2, the full variable domain is EADIYQTPRYLVIGTGKKITLECSQTMGHDKMYWYQQDPGMELHLIHYSYGVNSTEKGDLSSESTVSRIRTEHFPLTLESARPSHTSQYLCASSYRQANTGELFFGEGSRLTVL.

This clonotype was observed at least ten times. The chain employs TRBV6-2 or TRBV6-3 and TRBJ2-1; D uncertain. V was pared by 5 bases and J by 10 bases, with 12 bases between. The CDR3 is 12 residues long. Per the germline V gene, CDR1 is MNHEY and CDR2 is SVGEGT. The CDR3 nucleotides read TGTGCCAGCAGTACCGTTTCCGAGGAGCAGTTCTTC. It is translated as CASSTVSEEQFF.

This clonotype showed up many times. This sequence joins TRBV5-4 and TRBJ2-7; 7 bases fit TRBD2. CDR3 length equals 17 residues. The V gene's germline CDR1 is SGHNT and CDR2 YYREEE (reference sequence). Unmatched junction bases numbered 12, after V lost 1 base and J lost 2 bases. CDR3 bases: TGTGCCAGCAGCTTGTCATTTCTGGCTAGCGGCCCCTACGAGCAGTACTTC. It codes for CASSLSFLASGPYEQYF.

This clonotype was observed many times. This sequence joins TRBV3-1 and TRBJ1-3; D gene uncertain. The V end lost 4 bases, the J end lost 3 bases, and 13 bases lay between the germline ends. The CDR3 is made up of 15 amino acids. Looked up from germline, CDR1 is LGHDT and CDR2 is YNNKEL (reference sequence). The CDR3 region is CASSPTALRGNTIYF. The CDR3 DNA follows: TGTGCCAGCAGCCCCACTGCCCTGCGTGGAAACACCATATATTTT.

In this sample, this clonotype turned up many times. The chain couples TRBV3-1 to TRBJ2-1, with a possible D match to TRBD1 (6 bases). The CDR3 runs to 16 residues. V was cut by 1 base and J by 0 bases, with 10 bases left in between. Looked up from germline, CDR1 is LGHDT and CDR2 is YNNKEL (reference sequence). The chain's CDR3 is CASSQAGESSYNEQFF. The CDR3 nucleotides are TGTGCCAGCAGCCAAGCAGGGGAAAGCTCCTACAATGAGCAGTTCTTC.

This clonotype occurred many times. The rearrangement joins TRBV7-9 to TRBJ1-2; D is perhaps TRBD1 (6 bases). Trimming pared 4 bases from V and 4 bases from J, leaving 13 bases between. In germline, CDR1 is SEHNR, CDR2 FQNEAQ (reference sequence). The CDR3 loop spans 14 amino acids. CDR3 loop: CASSWTAPTYGYTF. The CDR3 DNA sequence: TGTGCCAGCAGCTGGACAGCCCCAACCTATGGCTACACCTTC.